This T cell receptor (beta chain) was retrieved from a study of radiation and T cells in renal cell carcinoma. Time point defined: blood 2 weeks post-SBRT. Noted treatment: 15 Gy SBRT to primary tumor, nephrectomy 4 weeks later. Radiation-treated patients gave blood at baseline, week 2 and week 4. Study results and limitations: In blood, top tumor clones expanded by 2 weeks, shrinking by 4.

About this clone: What it recognizes is unknown.

Measured with immunoSEQ multiplex PCR; TCRdb has only the in-frame clones, and not every one. The sample lists roughly 150,000 clones, roughly 90% occurring once. Germline-derived CDR1 and CDR2 are SEHNR and FQNEAQ (reference sequence). Trimming cost V 5 bases and J 9 bases; bases outside gene matches: 13. The CDR3 covers 16 residues. The starting material was blood, obtained from a patient whose treatment included radiotherapy and nephrectomy. This chain joins TRBV7-9 and TRBJ2-1, with TRBD2 matching over 10 bases. This clonotype was sampled from a woman aged 45-65 years with renal cell carcinoma. CDR3 bases: TGTGCCAGCAGCCCCCTTAGTTTAGCGGGGGGTTCTGAGCAGTTCTTC. This translates into CASSPLSLAGGSEQFF.